Following are 15 T cell receptor beta chains from one sample sequenced in a study of graft-versus-host responses after intestinal transplantation. Once graft tissue had been processed, intraepithelial and lamina propria lymphocytes were released. The repertoire was sequenced with immunoSEQ multiplex PCR; TCRdb's copy has only in-frame clones and lacks some. The table shows 20,000 to 25,000 clones, with around 77% occurring only once. The sequencing here drew on ileum tissue, taken 12 days after intestinal transplant. Receptors were obtained from a human patient who received an intestinal transplant, so some T cells may come from the graft donor.

The J gene is TRBJ1-1, the V gene TRBV14, with D possibly matching TRBD1 (5 bases). Trimming left V 3 bases short and J 7 bases short, with 12 bases between. The CDR3 is made up of 13 amino acids. Germline V lookup: CDR1 SGHDN, CDR2 FVKESK. CDR3 protein: CASSQGRAFEAFF. As DNA, the CDR3 is TGTGCCAGCAGCCAGGGCAGGGCCTTTGAAGCTTTCTTT.

The chain recombines TRBV7-8 with TRBJ1-1, with 9 bases that match TRBD1. The CDR3 consists of 13 residues. Trimming cost V 5 bases and J 3 bases; bases outside gene matches: 1. Germline loops: CDR1 SGHVS, CDR2 FQNEAQ. CDR3 region: CASSRDRDTEAFF. As DNA, the CDR3 is TGTGCCAGCAGCCGGGACAGGGACACTGAAGCTTTCTTT.

This clone is medium-sized. The genes are TRBV7-3 and TRBJ2-7; 8 bases are shared with TRBD1. The CDR3 runs 12 residues. CDR1 and CDR2 (germline): SGHTA, FQGTGA. The V gene end was trimmed by 5 bases and the J gene end by 6 bases; junction bases not matched to a gene: 3. Written as DNA, the CDR3 is TGTGCCAGCAGCCCGACAGGGGTCGAGCAGTACTTC. Encoded protein: CASSPTGVEQYF.

V usage is TRBV20-1 and J usage is TRBJ2-7; D uncertain. Germline V lookup: CDR1 DFQATT, CDR2 SNEGSKA (reference sequence). With 5 bases removed from V and 2 bases from J, the gap between germline ends came to 4 bases. This CDR3 contains 10 residues. CDR3 sequence reads: CSALAYEQYF. CDR3 DNA: TGCAGTGCTCTTGCCTACGAGCAGTACTTC.

This clone was recorded only once. This chain uses TRBV10-3 with TRBJ1-2; tentatively, D is TRBD1 (6 bases). The V end lost 3 bases, the J end lost 6 bases, and 17 bases lay between the germline ends. This CDR3 spans 15 amino acids. The germline CDR1 and CDR2 sequences are ENHRY and SYGVKD. CDR3 protein: CAISDWTATGDGYTF. CDR3 nucleotide sequence: TGTGCCATCAGTGACTGGACAGCCACCGGGGATGGCTACACCTTC.

The chain uses TRBV18 and TRBJ2-7; TRBD2 matches 10 bases. The CDR3 contains 15 residues. CDR1 is KGHSH and CDR2 is LQKENI in the germline V gene. Losses at the gene ends were 1 base for V and 6 bases for J; bases not matched to a gene: 6. The CDR3 loop is CASSPLGTSETEQYF. CDR3 nucleotide sequence: TGTGCCAGCTCACCACTGGGGACTAGCGAAACCGAGCAGTACTTC.

The V call is TRBV11-2, the J call TRBJ2-5, with 8 nucleotides matching TRBD2. Germline V gene data show CDR1 as SGHAT and CDR2 as FQNNGV. The CDR3 extends over 16 amino acids. V was clipped by 5 bases and J by 3 bases; unmatched bases: 11. CDR3 DNA: TGTGCCAGCAGCCCCCGACGGGGGGGGGCTGAAGAGACCCAGTACTTC. Residues: CASSPRRGGAEETQYF.

V usage is TRBV13 and J usage is TRBJ2-5, with TRBD2 matching over 10 bases. CDR3 size: 15 residues. Germline CDR1 reads PRHDT; CDR2 reads FYEKMQ (reference sequence). With 1 base clipped from V and 5 bases from J, the junction kept 4 bases outside the gene matches. CDR3 DNA: TGTGCCAGCAGCTTAGAGCGGGGGGGCGTGGAGACCCAGTACTTC. Translated, it gives CASSLERGGVETQYF.

The V call is TRBV28, the J call TRBJ1-2; D gene unclear. Trimming took 5 bases from V and 1 from J, leaving 8 bases between them. This CDR3 comprises 13 residues. Germline CDR1 is MDHEN and CDR2 is SYDVKM. The CDR3 region has the DNA TGTGCCAGCAGTCCCCCTTTTAACTATGGCTACACCTTC. Its protein is CASSPPFNYGYTF.

The chain recombines TRBV10-2 with TRBJ2-5; weak D call: TRBD2 (5 bases). Looked up from germline, CDR1 is WSHSY and CDR2 is SAAADI. Between the trimmed V and J ends, which lost 6 bases and 1 base, there was a span of 12 bases. The CDR3 is 14 residues long. CDR3 sequence: CASRPTRAQETQYF. The CDR3 DNA reads TGCGCCAGCAGGCCCACTAGGGCCCAAGAGACCCAGTACTTC.

In this sample, this clone turned up a few times. The genes are TRBV12-5 and TRBJ2-1; a possible D gene is TRBD2 (6 bases). The CDR3 has 13 amino acids. Germline CDR1 and CDR2: LGHNT and FRNRAP. Between the trimmed V and J ends, which lost 5 bases and 6 bases, there was a span of 11 bases. CDR3 amino acids: CASGPGTGNEQFF. The CDR3 region has the DNA TGTGCTAGTGGTCCTGGGACTGGCAATGAGCAGTTCTTC.

V is TRBV21-1 and J is TRBJ2-7; TRBD2 reflects the table's D call only, with no check against the DNA. TRBV21-1 is designated a pseudogene. The CDR3 length is 14 residues. CDR3 sequence reads: CASSKSLAVYEQYF. CDR3 coding DNA: TGTGCCAGCAGCAAAAGCCTAGCGGTCTACGAGCAGTACTTC.

The genes are TRBV5-6 and TRBJ2-5; D unclear. Trimming cost V 6 bases and J 1 base, with 13 bases left between them. Per germline, CDR1 SGHDT and CDR2 YYEEEE. There are 14 residues in the CDR3. In DNA form, the CDR3 reads TGTGCCAGCACCCTTTTGGCCCCCCAAGAGACCCAGTACTTC. Protein sequence: CASTLLAPQETQYF.

The sample holds a few counts of this clone. The V call is TRBV7-3, the J call TRBJ2-7, with D maybe TRBD1 (5 bases). Germline CDR1 reads SGHTA; CDR2 reads FQGTGA. The CDR3 loop spans 12 amino acids. Trimming pared 5 bases from V and 6 bases from J, leaving 11 bases between. The CDR3 reads CASSPTQGEQYF. CDR3 nucleotides: TGTGCCAGCAGCCCTACTCAGGGCGAGCAGTACTTC.

The CDR3 region has the DNA TGCGCCAGCAGCCAAGACCCACAGTGGGGCACAGATACGCAGTATTTT. Encoded protein: CASSQDPQWGTDTQYF. V is TRBV4-1 and J is TRBJ2-3; no reliable D call. Trimming stripped 0 bases from V and 1 base from J, with 11 bases between. Germline V gene sequence: CDR1 MGHRA, CDR2 YSYEKL. This CDR3 has 16 residues.